These T cell receptor beta chains were read from a single sample in a study of T cells in Graves' hyperthyroidism and ophthalmopathy. TCRdb reprocessed the multiplex PCR reads with MiXCR, giving one entry per CDR3 protein. Seen here are around 420,000 distinct CDR3 sequences, about 15% observed once, and the top ten hold roughly 7.4%. The sequenced material came from blood. These receptors were obtained from a woman aged 18-30 years with Graves' hyperthyroidism. Both conserved end residues are part of each CDR3. Each record gives: V gene, J gene, clone size, D gene, CDR3 DNA, CDR3 protein. A D gene is named only where the DNA matches it firmly. Size values are once, few and many counts, or a class for expanded clones, and some rows have none.

TRBV11-2	TRBJ2-3	many	TRBD1	TGTGCCAGCAGCTCACCAGTGGGACAGGGAGAGACAGATACGCAGTATTTT	CASSSPVGQGETDTQYF
TRBV28	TRBJ2-3	many	TRBD1	TGTGCCAGCAGTTCAAGGGGTCGGGACAGGCGCACAGATACGCAGTATTTT	CASSSRGRDRRTDTQYF
TRBV6-1	TRBJ1-5	NA	NA	TGTGCCAGCAGTGTACAGGCCCAGGGTAATCAGCCCCAGCATTTT	CASSVQAQGNQPQHF
TRBV5-1	TRBJ2-5	many	NA	TGCGCCAGCAGCTTCGGACAGAAGGGGGAGACCCAGTACTTC	CASSFGQKGETQYF
TRBV3-1	TRBJ2-3	many	NA	TGTGCCAGCAGCCAAGATGGGGGGCCTAGCACAGATACGCAGTATTTT	CASSQDGGPSTDTQYF
TRBV7-9	TRBJ1-2	NA	TRBD1	TGTGCCAGCAGCTTGGGTTGGGACAGCGACATGTATGGCTACACCTTC	CASSLGWDSDMYGYTF
TRBV6-1	TRBJ1-5	many	TRBD1	TGTGCCAGCAGTCCCCGACAGGGATTTGGGGGTAATCAGCCCCAGCATTTT	CASSPRQGFGGNQPQHF
TRBV20-1	TRBJ2-5	many	NA	TGCAGTGCTAGAGGCGTCCCCGGGACGCCCCAAGAGACCCAGTACTTC	CSARGVPGTPQETQYF
TRBV6-1	TRBJ1-5	many	NA	TGTGCCAGCAAGATCGCGACTAGCAATCAGCCCCAGCATTTT	CASKIATSNQPQHF
TRBV5-1	TRBJ1-1	many	NA	TGCGCCAGCTTCGAAAGAGAGGGATCAAACGCTGAAGCTTTCTTT	CASFEREGSNAEAFF
TRBV20-1	TRBJ2-3	few	NA	TGCAGTGCCCTCGGTCCAGATACGCAGTATTTT	CSALGPDTQYF
TRBV20-1	TRBJ2-2	NA	NA	TGCAGTGAAGAGGAGGATCCCAACACCGGGGAGCTGTTTTTT	CSEEEDPNTGELFF
TRBV19	TRBJ2-6	NA	TRBD1	TGTGCCAGTACACATTCGACAGGGAAGTTTATCAGGGCCGACGTCCTGACTTTC	CASTHSTGKFIRADVLTF
TRBV5-1	TRBJ1-4	many	NA	TGCGCCAGCAGCAAGACAGGACGCACCGCAGCTAATGAAAAACTGTTTTTT	CASSKTGRTAANEKLFF
TRBV12-3/TRBV12-4	TRBJ1-3	few	NA	TGTGCCAACAGTTTAGGGGGAGACACCATATATTTT	CANSLGGDTIYF
TRBV27	TRBJ2-3	many	TRBD2	TGTGCCAGCAGTCTAAGGGTCACGGGACTAGCGGGCGGTGGGGCTCGGGGAGATACGCAGTATTTT	CASSLRVTGLAGGGARGDTQYF
TRBV12-3/TRBV12-4	TRBJ1-1	many	NA	TGTGCCAGCAGTATATCTGGAGGGGGAACTGAAGCTTTCTTT	CASSISGGGTEAFF
TRBV24-1	TRBJ2-3	NA	TRBD2	TGTGCCACCAAAGATGGACTAGCTAGCACAGATACGCAGTATTTT	CATKDGLASTDTQYF
TRBV7-8	TRBJ2-7	NA	TRBD1	TGTGCCAGCAGCAGAGACGGGACAGCCAGCTCCTACGAGCAGTACTTC	CASSRDGTASSYEQYF
TRBV24-1	TRBJ2-7	many	TRBD2	TGTGCCACCAGTGAAGCTAGCGGCGCCTACGAGCAGTACTTC	CATSEASGAYEQYF
TRBV18	TRBJ1-6	many	NA	TGTGCCAGCTCACCGTGGAGGGCGAATTCACCCCTCCACTTT	CASSPWRANSPLHF
TRBV29-1	TRBJ1-1	NA	TRBD1	TGCAGCGTTCAGGGGGCGGAAATAACTGAAGCTTTCTTT	CSVQGAEITEAFF
TRBV4-1	TRBJ2-3	few	NA	TGCGCCAGCAGCCTAGACTGGAAGAGCACAGATACGCAGTATTTT	CASSLDWKSTDTQYF
TRBV6-1	TRBJ2-4	many	NA	TGTGCCAGCACAGGGGCCCACGAGGCAAACATTCAGTACTTC	CASTGAHEANIQYF
TRBV19	TRBJ2-7	few	NA	TGTGCCAGTAGGGAGGCGGGGGCCGCCTACGAGCAGTACTTC	CASREAGAAYEQYF
TRBV29-1	TRBJ1-1	many	NA	TGCAGCGTTGTTGGGGGGGGGAACACTGAAGCTTTCTTT	CSVVGGGNTEAFF
TRBV18	TRBJ2-2	NA	NA	TGTGCCAGCTCACCACCGGCCAGATCAGCCGCGAACACCGGGGAGCTGTTTTTT	CASSPPARSAANTGELFF
TRBV6-1	TRBJ1-2	many	TRBD1	TGTGCCAGCAGTGACCCTCGACAGGGCCACTATGGCTACACCTTC	CASSDPRQGHYGYTF
TRBV4-1	TRBJ1-2	NA	NA	TGCGCCAGCAGCCCGACCTCACTACGAGGGGGCTATGGCTACACCTTC	CASSPTSLRGGYGYTF
TRBV7-3	TRBJ2-3	many	TRBD2	TGTGCCAGCAGCTTAACGCTAGCGGGAGGGCCCGATACGCAGTATTTT	CASSLTLAGGPDTQYF
TRBV24-1	TRBJ2-2	many	NA	TGTGCCACCAGTGACCACAGGAACGCGAACACCGGGGAGCTGTTTTTT	CATSDHRNANTGELFF
TRBV6-1	TRBJ2-5	NA	NA	TGTGCCAGCAGGGGACCTCAGCGGGAGACCCAGTACTTC	CASRGPQRETQYF
TRBV6-1	TRBJ2-5	many	NA	TGTGCCAGCGCCAGGGGGGGGGCGATGGAGACCCAGTACTTC	CASARGGAMETQYF
TRBV11-2	TRBJ2-2	many	NA	TGTGCCAGCAGCGGCCGACGGGACATCAACACCGGGGAGCTGTTTTTT	CASSGRRDINTGELFF
TRBV10-3	TRBJ2-5	many	NA	TGTGCCATCAAGGGACATGGAAAAGAGACCCAGTACTTC	CAIKGHGKETQYF
TRBV12-3/TRBV12-4	TRBJ2-3	NA	TRBD2	TGTGCCAGCAGTTTAGGAGGGACTAGCGGGGGGACACTCACAGATACGCAGTATTTT	CASSLGGTSGGTLTDTQYF
TRBV3-1	TRBJ2-4	few	TRBD2	TGTGCCAGCAGCCAAGATGTGGCTAGCGGGAGGAGTGGGGCCAAAAACATTCAGTACTTC	CASSQDVASGRSGAKNIQYF
TRBV19	TRBJ2-3	many	TRBD2	TGTGCCAGTACTCCCTTGGGGGCTAGCGGGACGACAGATACGCAGTATTTT	CASTPLGASGTTDTQYF
TRBV12-3/TRBV12-4	TRBJ1-2	many	TRBD1	TGTGCCAGCAGCCCGGACAGGGAAAACTATGGCTACACCTTC	CASSPDRENYGYTF
TRBV20-1	TRBJ1-2	few	TRBD1	TGCAGTGCTAGAACCGAGACAGGGCTTTTGGGCTACACCTTC	CSARTETGLLGYTF